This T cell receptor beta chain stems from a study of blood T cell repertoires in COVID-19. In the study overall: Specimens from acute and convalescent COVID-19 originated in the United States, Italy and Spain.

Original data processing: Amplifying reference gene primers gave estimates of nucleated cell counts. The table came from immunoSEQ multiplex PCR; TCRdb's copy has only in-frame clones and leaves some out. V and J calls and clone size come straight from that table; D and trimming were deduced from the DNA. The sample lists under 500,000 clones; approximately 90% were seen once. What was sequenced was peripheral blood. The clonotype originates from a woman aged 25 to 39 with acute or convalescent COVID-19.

The CDR3 DNA reads as TGTGCCAGCAGCCATGTGGACACGAGAGGCACTGAAGCTTTCTTT. Encoded protein: CASSHVDTRGTEAFF. This chain connects TRBV4-2 to TRBJ1-1; a weak D match, TRBD1 (5 bases). Germline CDR1 reads LGHNA; CDR2 reads YNFKEQ. This CDR3 has 15 amino acids. The V gene lost 3 bases and the J gene lost 4 bases, with 15 bases spanning the gap.